This section outlines one T cell receptor beta chain sequence together with its context. Its target is unknown. The table came from immunoSEQ multiplex PCR; TCRdb's copy has only in-frame clones and leaves some out. The sample gives about 170,000 clones, around 88% of which show up once; around 1.1% is in the top ten. The CDR3 extends over 13 amino acids. With 3 bases removed from V and 1 base from J, the gap between germline ends came to 6 bases. CDR1 and CDR2 (germline): LNHNV, YYDKDF (reference sequence). The sample comes from a study of T cell responses to AZD1222 COVID-19 vaccine. Study observations and caveats: Unmutated regions of variants are reportedly targeted by nearly half of spike-specific TCRs.

This sequence originates from an adult who received the AZD1222 COVID-19 vaccine. The material sequenced was peripheral blood, taken 28 days after the second AZD1222 dose. V usage is TRBV15 and J usage is TRBJ1-1; D gene unclear. Here the CDR3 reads CATSSRRNTEAFF. CDR3 DNA sequence: TGTGCCACCAGCAGCCGGCGGAACACTGAAGCTTTCTTT. Full variable domain (outside the CDR3, taken from reference TRBV15 and TRBJ1-1): DAMVIQNPRYQVTQFGKPVTLSCSQTLNHNVMYWYQQKSSQAPKLLFHYYDKDFNNEADTPDNFQSRRPNTSFCFLDIRSPGLGDTAMYLCATSSRRNTEAFFGQGTRLTVV.